Here is one TCR beta chain with its context. The CDR3 spans 14 residues. V gave up 3 bases and J gave up 9 bases, with 12 bases separating them. Germline V CDR1 and CDR2: MNHEY, SMNVEV (reference sequence). The entry originates in a study of blood T cell repertoires in COVID-19. Here immunoSEQ multiplex PCR was the method, and the copy in TCRdb shows in-frame clones only, minus some. The data show a few hundred thousand clones, around 85% seen once. Sequenced material: peripheral blood. This TCR derives from a woman between 70 and 85 years old with COVID-19, enrolled during active disease. The chain couples TRBV27 to TRBJ1-6; the D gene is possibly TRBD1 (5 bases). This CDR3 reads CASSLGLRVSPLHF. The CDR3 DNA follows: TGTGCCAGCAGTTTGGGGCTCAGGGTTTCACCCCTCCACTTT.